Following are 4 T cell receptor beta chains from one sample sequenced in a study of identical twins. Via MiXCR, TCRdb re-called the 5' RACE reads, giving one row per CDR3 protein. This table has approximately 250,000 distinct CDR3 sequences, under 8.5% appearing once. The sample was also reused in another study, on T cells expressing NK-cell markers.

The sequenced material came from CD8+ T cells sorted from blood. All receptors derive from a woman younger than 30 in good health.

This clonotype was observed a handful of times. The V call is TRBV27, the J call TRBJ2-1, with D maybe TRBD2 (5 bases). The V and J ends lost 4 bases and 0 bases respectively, with 10 bases between them. Per the germline V gene, CDR1 is MNHEY and CDR2 is SMNVEV (reference sequence). This CDR3 region has 15 residues. The CDR3 spells CASSWESRSYNEQFF. The CDR3 DNA reads TGTGCCAGCAGTTGGGAGTCGCGCTCCTACAATGAGCAGTTCTTC.

This clonotype was recorded at least ten times. The rearrangement links TRBV7-9 to TRBJ1-3; 7 bases are shared with TRBD1. The CDR3 spans 14 residues. Trimming cost V 7 bases and J 4 bases; bases outside gene matches: 7. Germline lookup yields CDR1 SEHNR and CDR2 FQNEAQ (reference sequence). The CDR3 loop reads CASIQDRDGNTIYF. In DNA, the CDR3 is TGTGCCAGCATCCAAGACAGGGACGGAAACACCATATATTTT.

Of note for this clonotype: One end of the junction fails to match germline, which may point to a read error. The DNA for the CDR3 is TGTGCCAGCAGCCTTGGAGAAAGGTCTTCTTTT. The encoded protein is CASSLGERSSF. This chain joins TRBV12-3 or TRBV12-4 and TRBJ1-1; D ambiguous. The CDR3 loop spans 11 amino acids.

Remarks on this clonotype: A much larger clone sits a single nucleotide away, making a read error possible. The rearrangement joins TRBV4-3 to TRBJ2-7; 8 nucleotides align to TRBD2. This CDR3 is 17 amino acids long. The J segment lost 1 base and the V segment lost 4 bases, leaving 12 bases of the junction unmatched. In germline, CDR1 is LGHNA, CDR2 YSLEER. CDR3 sequence: CASSRRFALAESYEQYF. DNA for the CDR3: TGCGCCAGCAGCCGAAGGTTCGCACTAGCGGAGTCCTACGAGCAGTACTTC.